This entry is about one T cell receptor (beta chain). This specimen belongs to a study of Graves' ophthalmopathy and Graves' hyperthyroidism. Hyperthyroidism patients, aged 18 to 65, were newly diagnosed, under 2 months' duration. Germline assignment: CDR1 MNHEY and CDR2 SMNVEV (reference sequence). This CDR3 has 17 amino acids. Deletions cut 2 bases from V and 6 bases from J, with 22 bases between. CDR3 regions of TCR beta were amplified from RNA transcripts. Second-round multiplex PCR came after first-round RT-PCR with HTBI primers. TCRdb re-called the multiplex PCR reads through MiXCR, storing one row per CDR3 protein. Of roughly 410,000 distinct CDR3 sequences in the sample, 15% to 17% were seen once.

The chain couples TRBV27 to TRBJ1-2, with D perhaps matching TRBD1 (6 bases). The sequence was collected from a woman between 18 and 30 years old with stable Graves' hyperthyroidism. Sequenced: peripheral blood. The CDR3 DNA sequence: TGTGCCAGCAGTTTAAACCCCCCCTGGGGAGGGGGTAATGGCTACACCTTC. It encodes CASSLNPPWGGGNGYTF.